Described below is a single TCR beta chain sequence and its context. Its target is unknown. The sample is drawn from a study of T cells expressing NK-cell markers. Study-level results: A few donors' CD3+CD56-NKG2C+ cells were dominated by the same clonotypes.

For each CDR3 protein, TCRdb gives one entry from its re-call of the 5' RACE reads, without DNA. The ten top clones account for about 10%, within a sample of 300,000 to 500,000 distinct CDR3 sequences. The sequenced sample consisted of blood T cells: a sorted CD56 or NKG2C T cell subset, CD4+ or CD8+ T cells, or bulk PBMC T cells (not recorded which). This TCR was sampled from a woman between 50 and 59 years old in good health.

The CDR3 here is CASSLAGQNNEKLFF. The chain has TRBV5-1 and TRBJ1-4; checking the TCRdb D call of TRBD1 is not possible without DNA. The CDR3 has 15 residues. Germline V gene sequence: CDR1 SGHRS, CDR2 YFSETQ.